These 17 T cell receptor beta chains originate from one sample sequenced in a study of CD8+ T cells in alopecia areata. Extracted from the samples, RNA was reverse transcribed into cDNA to serve as the sequencing template. Generated by immunoSEQ multiplex PCR, the TCRdb table keeps only in-frame clones and is missing some. Here the sample spans approximately 280,000 clones, 55% to 75% being singletons. The sample's treatment: oral pan-JAK inhibitor, 5-10 mg twice daily. The sequenced sample was CD4+ T cells sorted from blood, obtained at week 24, from a patient treated with tofacitinib. These receptors originate from a human donor with alopecia areata.

The sample holds a few counts of this clone. The chain joins TRBV29-1 to TRBJ1-1, with 10 nucleotides matching TRBD1. With 7 bases clipped from V and 4 bases from J, the junction kept 6 bases outside the gene matches. In germline, CDR1 is SQVTM, CDR2 ANQGSEA. The CDR3 loop spans 13 amino acids. The CDR3, as DNA: TGCAGCGCCGACGGGACAGGGGCCACTGAAGCTTTCTTT. Its protein is CSADGTGATEAFF.

The chain joins TRBV30 to TRBJ1-1; no reliable D call. V lost 8 bases and J 6 bases, leaving 19 bases between the germline ends. Germline V gene data show CDR1 as GTSNPN and CDR2 as SVGIG (reference sequence). This CDR3 spans 13 amino acids. The CDR3 loop is CATSEAFLSEAFF. The CDR3 nucleotides read TGTGCCACAAGCGAGGCCTTTTTGTCTGAAGCTTTCTTT.

This clone turned up a few times. The CDR3 reads CASSPLIGSPLHF. Written as DNA, the CDR3 is TGTGCCAGCAGTCCGTTGATTGGGTCACCCCTCCACTTT. The J gene is TRBJ1-6, the V gene TRBV6-6; D unclear. Germline-derived CDR1 and CDR2 are MNHNY and SVGAGI (reference sequence). This CDR3 has 13 residues. V was cut by 5 bases and J by 10 bases, with 12 bases left in between.

In this sample, this clone turned up a few times. The chain uses TRBV7-9 and TRBJ1-1; D is unclear. V was clipped by 5 bases and J by 0 bases, with 7 bases between them. CDR1 and CDR2 from the germline V gene are SEHNR and FQNEAQ (reference sequence). The CDR3 runs to 13 residues. The CDR3 is CASSPSMNTEAFF. Here the CDR3 DNA reads TGTGCCAGCAGCCCCTCGATGAACACTGAAGCTTTCTTT.

This clone was recorded a few times. The chain has TRBV29-1 and TRBJ2-7; no clear D gene. Germline CDR1 reads SQVTM; CDR2 reads ANQGSEA. CDR3 length: 13 residues. V lost 4 bases, J lost 0 bases, and 10 bases lay in between. The CDR3 nucleotides read TGCAGCGTTGGCGGCAGAAACTCCTACGAGCAGTACTTC. Encoded protein: CSVGGRNSYEQYF.

V and J are TRBV9 and TRBJ2-2; TRBD2 aligns across 8 bases. CDR3 size: 15 residues. J gave up 5 bases and V 0 bases, and 3 bases lay outside the gene matches. CDR1 and CDR2 from the germline V gene are SGDLS and YYNGEE. CDR3 loop: CASSVGLATTGELFF. The DNA for the CDR3 is TGTGCCAGCAGCGTAGGACTAGCGACGACCGGGGAGCTGTTTTTT. The full variable domain, with the rest looked up from reference TRBV9 and TRBJ2-2, is DSGVTQTPKHLITATGQRVTLRCSPRSGDLSVYWYQQSLDQGLQFLIQYYNGEERAKGNILERFSAQQFPDLHSELNLSSLELGDSALYFCASSVGLATTGELFFGEGSRLTVL.

J is TRBJ2-2 and V is TRBV5-1, with TRBD2 matching 12 bases. The CDR3 is 16 amino acids. The ends lost 4 bases at V and 3 bases at J; junction bases unmatched: 4. CDR1 is SGHRS, CDR2 YFSETQ, per germline. The CDR3 spells CASSARLAGDTGELFF. The CDR3 DNA reads as TGCGCCAGCAGCGCCCGACTAGCGGGGGACACCGGGGAGCTGTTTTTT.

This chain's CDR3 is CASSQDPPPGEVGAFF. The DNA for the CDR3 is TGCGCCAGCAGCCAAGACCCCCCACCAGGGGAAGTTGGAGCTTTCTTT. The V gene is TRBV4-3, the J gene TRBJ1-1, with D possibly being TRBD1 (6 bases). CDR1 LGHNA and CDR2 YSLEER come from the germline V gene. CDR3 length: 16 residues. The ends were cut back, 0 bases at V and 10 bases at J, with 21 bases in the middle.

This chain links TRBV7-2 with TRBJ2-1, with 10 positions matching TRBD1. The germline V gene has CDR1 SGHTA and CDR2 FQGNSA. V shed 2 bases and J 3 bases; nucleotides not matched to a gene: 1. The CDR3 length is 15 residues. The CDR3 bases are TGTGCCAGCAGCTTACGGACAGGGGGCTACAATGAGCAGTTCTTC. Translated: CASSLRTGGYNEQFF.

The chain is built from TRBV2 and TRBJ2-3; 10 nucleotides agree with TRBD2. The CDR3 sequence is 15 residues long. The junction had 9 bases not matched to a gene; V was cut back by 7 bases and J by 5 bases. Germline V gives CDR1 SNHLY, CDR2 FYNNEI. CDR3 region: CASKAAGGPLDTQYF. The CDR3 nucleotides read TGTGCCAGCAAGGCAGCGGGGGGGCCGCTAGATACGCAGTATTTT.

The V call is TRBV30, the J call TRBJ1-3; a weak D match, TRBD1 (5 bases). V dropped 0 bases and J dropped 4 bases, with 10 bases sitting between them. The CDR3 totals 14 residues. In germline, CDR1 is GTSNPN, CDR2 SVGIG (reference sequence). The CDR3 protein is CAWSVPGDGNTIYF. CDR3 DNA: TGTGCCTGGAGTGTACCCGGGGACGGAAACACCATATATTTT.

CDR3 in amino acids: CASSQDGPLGYGYTF. The DNA for the CDR3 is TGCGCCAGCAGCCAGGACGGACCTCTAGGCTATGGCTACACCTTC. J is TRBJ1-2 and V is TRBV4-1; no reliable D call. The germline V and J ends were trimmed by 3 bases and 4 bases, with 15 bases remaining between them. Germline assignment: CDR1 MGHRA and CDR2 YSYEKL. This CDR3 is 15 amino acids long.

This chain connects TRBV30 to TRBJ2-2; TRBD2 is a possible D gene (5 bases). There are 15 residues in the CDR3. Germline CDR1 and CDR2: GTSNPN and SVGIG (reference sequence). V was trimmed by 3 bases and J by 4 bases, leaving 15 bases between them. The CDR3: CAWRISGASTGELFF. CDR3 nucleotides: TGTGCCTGGAGGATCAGCGGTGCGTCCACCGGGGAGCTGTTTTTT. Full variable domain (outside the CDR3, taken from reference TRBV30 and TRBJ2-2): SQTIHQWPATLVQPVGSPLSLECTVEGTSNPNLYWYRQAAGRGLQLLFYSVGIGQISSEVPQNLSASRPQDRQFILSSKKLLLSDSGFYLCAWRISGASTGELFFGEGSRLTVL.

This clone has a handful of counts. The chain carries TRBV11-2 and TRBJ2-4, with D unresolved. Germline lookup yields CDR1 SGHAT and CDR2 FQNNGV. V was trimmed by 5 bases and J by 5 bases, leaving 10 bases between them. The CDR3 contains 13 residues. The CDR3 nucleotides read TGTGCCAGCAGCACGGACGATCAAAACATTCAGTACTTC. Encoded protein: CASSTDDQNIQYF.

This clone has a handful of counts. The chain has TRBV28 and TRBJ2-7; 9 bases match TRBD1. CDR1 and CDR2 (germline): MDHEN, SYDVKM. This CDR3 is 14 amino acids long. V shed 4 bases and J 3 bases; nucleotides not matched to a gene: 4. The CDR3, as DNA: TGTGCCAGCAGTTCACCGGGACAGGGCTACGAGCAGTACTTC. Encoded protein: CASSSPGQGYEQYF.

The rearrangement joins TRBV29-1 to TRBJ2-4, with TRBD1 matching 7 bases. Germline V gene lookup returns CDR1 SQVTM and CDR2 ANQGSEA. Trimming cost V 7 bases and J 4 bases; bases outside gene matches: 4. This CDR3 spans 12 amino acids. The CDR3 is CSAGTAKNIQYF. CDR3 DNA: TGCAGCGCCGGGACAGCAAAAAACATTCAGTACTTC. The whole variable domain, filled in from reference TRBV29-1 and TRBJ2-4, reads SAVISQKPSRDICQRGTSLTIQCQVDSQVTMMFWYRQQPGQSLTLIATANQGSEATYESGFVIDKFPISRPNLTFSTLTVSNMSPEDSSIYLCSAGTAKNIQYFGAGTRLSVL.

This clone showed up just a few times. CDR3 sequence reads: CSVGEGLSGELFF. For the CDR3, the DNA is TGCAGCGTTGGCGAGGGGCTGAGCGGGGAGCTGTTTTTT. The V gene is TRBV29-1, the J gene TRBJ2-2, with D perhaps matching TRBD1 or TRBD2 (5 bases each). CDR3 length: 13 residues. The ends were cut back, 4 bases at V and 7 bases at J, with 13 bases in the middle. Germline CDR1 is SQVTM and CDR2 is ANQGSEA.